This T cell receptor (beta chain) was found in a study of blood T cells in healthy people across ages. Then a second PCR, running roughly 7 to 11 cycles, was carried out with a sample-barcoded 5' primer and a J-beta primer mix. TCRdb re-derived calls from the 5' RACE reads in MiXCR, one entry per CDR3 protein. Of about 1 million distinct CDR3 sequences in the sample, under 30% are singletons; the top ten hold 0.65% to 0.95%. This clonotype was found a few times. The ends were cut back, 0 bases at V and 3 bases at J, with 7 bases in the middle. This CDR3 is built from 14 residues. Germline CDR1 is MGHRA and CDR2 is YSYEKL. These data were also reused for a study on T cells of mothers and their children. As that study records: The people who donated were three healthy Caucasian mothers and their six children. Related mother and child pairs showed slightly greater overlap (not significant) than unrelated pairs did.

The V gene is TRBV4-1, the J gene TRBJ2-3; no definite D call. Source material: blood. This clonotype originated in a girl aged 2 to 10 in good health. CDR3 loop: CASSQEDTTDTQYF. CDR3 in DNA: TGCGCCAGCAGCCAAGAAGACACGACAGATACGCAGTATTTT.